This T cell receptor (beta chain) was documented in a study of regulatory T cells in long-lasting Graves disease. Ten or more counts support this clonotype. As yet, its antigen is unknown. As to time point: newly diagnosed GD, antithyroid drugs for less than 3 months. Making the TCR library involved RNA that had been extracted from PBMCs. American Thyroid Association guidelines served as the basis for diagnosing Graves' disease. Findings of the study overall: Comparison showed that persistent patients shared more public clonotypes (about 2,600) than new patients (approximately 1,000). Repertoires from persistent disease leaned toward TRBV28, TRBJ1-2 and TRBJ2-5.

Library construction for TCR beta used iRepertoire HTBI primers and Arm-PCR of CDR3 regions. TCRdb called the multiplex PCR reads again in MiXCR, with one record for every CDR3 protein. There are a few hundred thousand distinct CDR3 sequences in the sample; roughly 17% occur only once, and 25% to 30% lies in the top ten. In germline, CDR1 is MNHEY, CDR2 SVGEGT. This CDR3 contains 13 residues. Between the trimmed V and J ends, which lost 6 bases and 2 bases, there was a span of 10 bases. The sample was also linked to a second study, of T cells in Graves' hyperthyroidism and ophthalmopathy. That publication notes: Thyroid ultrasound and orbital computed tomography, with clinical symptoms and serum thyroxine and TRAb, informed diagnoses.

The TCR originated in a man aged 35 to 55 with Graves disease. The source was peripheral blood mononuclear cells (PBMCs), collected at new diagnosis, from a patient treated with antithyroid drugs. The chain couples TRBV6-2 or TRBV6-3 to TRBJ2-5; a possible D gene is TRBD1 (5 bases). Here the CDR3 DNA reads TGTGCCAGCAGGGATCAGGGTCAAGAGACCCAGTACTTC. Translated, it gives CASRDQGQETQYF.